The next 8 T cell receptor beta chains were all read from a single sample in a study of blood T cell repertoires in COVID-19. Clones were sequenced by immunoSEQ multiplex PCR, and TCRdb holds only the in-frame ones, with some missing. Of more than 150,000 clones in the sample, around nine tenths were seen once. Input material: peripheral blood. The receptors derive from a man in his forties or fifties with acute or convalescent COVID-19.

This chain links TRBV28 with TRBJ2-7; D remains unclear. The germline V gene has CDR1 MDHEN and CDR2 SYDVKM. The CDR3 contains 14 residues. The V gene lost 7 bases and the J gene lost 3 bases, with 16 bases spanning the gap. The CDR3 DNA reads as TGTGCCAGCACCCTATCCCCGCGCGTCTACGAGCAGTACTTC. Protein sequence: CASTLSPRVYEQYF.

The V call is TRBV23-1, the J call TRBJ1-4, with D possibly being TRBD1 (6 bases). TRBV23-1 is placed among ORFs of uncertain function. This CDR3 region has 16 residues. V was pared by 0 bases and J by 8 bases, with 16 bases between. CDR3 DNA: TGCGCCAGCAGTCAATCGGGGGCCGGGGCTGAGGAAAAACTGTTTTTT. Protein sequence: CASSQSGAGAEEKLFF.

This chain uses TRBV4-2 with TRBJ2-4; D might be TRBD1 (6 bases). The CDR3 totals 15 residues. V was cut by 0 bases and J by 5 bases, with 11 bases left in between. Germline-derived CDR1 and CDR2 are LGHNA and YNFKEQ. As DNA, the CDR3 is TGTGCCAGCAGCCAAGAGGAGGCAGGGGAAAACATTCAGTACTTC. This gives the protein CASSQEEAGENIQYF.

This chain links TRBV4-3 with TRBJ1-1, with 7 bases identical to TRBD1. This CDR3 region has 17 residues. J lost 0 bases, V lost 0 bases, and 7 bases had no gene match. The V gene's germline CDR1 is LGHNA and CDR2 YSLEER. CDR3 DNA: TGCGCCAGCAGCCAAGATAGTACAGGGGCTTTGAACACTGAAGCTTTCTTT. It codes for CASSQDSTGALNTEAFF.

The rearrangement links TRBV5-1 to TRBJ2-2; 8 bases are shared with TRBD2. Germline CDR1 SGHRS, CDR2 YFSETQ. With 2 bases clipped from V and 0 bases from J, the junction kept 3 bases outside the gene matches. This CDR3 contains 16 residues. The chain's CDR3 is CASSFTRGANTGELFF. In DNA form, the CDR3 reads TGCGCCAGCAGCTTTACGCGGGGGGCGAACACCGGGGAGCTGTTTTTT.

The chain has TRBV7-2 and TRBJ2-5, with D maybe TRBD1 (5 bases). From germline, CDR1 is SGHTA and CDR2 FQGNSA. V lost 2 bases to trimming and J lost 4 bases, with 8 bases between them. The CDR3 runs 13 residues. CDR3 amino acids: CASSLQGRETQYF. For the CDR3, the DNA is TGTGCCAGCAGCTTACAGGGCCGAGAGACCCAGTACTTC. Based on the CDR3 plus reference TRBV7-2 and TRBJ2-5, the full variable domain is GAGVSQSPSNKVTEKGKDVELRCDPISGHTALYWYRQSLGQGLEFLIYFQGNSAPDKSGLPSDRFSAERTGGSVSTLTIQRTQQEDSAVYLCASSLQGRETQYFGPGTRLLVL.

This chain connects TRBV2 to TRBJ1-3; a possible D gene is TRBD1 (5 bases). V lost 4 bases and J 0 bases, leaving 13 bases between the germline ends. Looked up from germline, CDR1 is SNHLY and CDR2 is FYNNEI. The CDR3 consists of 16 residues. The CDR3 loop reads CASSGGGVPSGNTIYF. CDR3 bases: TGTGCCAGCAGTGGGGGCGGGGTCCCCTCTGGAAACACCATATATTTT.

The chain uses TRBV5-4 and TRBJ1-3; D remains unclear. This CDR3 comprises 16 residues. From germline, CDR1 is SGHNT and CDR2 YYREEE (reference sequence). The germline V and J ends were trimmed by 0 bases and 4 bases, with 14 bases remaining between them. The CDR3: CASSLDGARTGNTIYF. For the CDR3, the DNA is TGTGCCAGCAGCTTGGACGGTGCCCGAACCGGAAACACCATATATTTT.